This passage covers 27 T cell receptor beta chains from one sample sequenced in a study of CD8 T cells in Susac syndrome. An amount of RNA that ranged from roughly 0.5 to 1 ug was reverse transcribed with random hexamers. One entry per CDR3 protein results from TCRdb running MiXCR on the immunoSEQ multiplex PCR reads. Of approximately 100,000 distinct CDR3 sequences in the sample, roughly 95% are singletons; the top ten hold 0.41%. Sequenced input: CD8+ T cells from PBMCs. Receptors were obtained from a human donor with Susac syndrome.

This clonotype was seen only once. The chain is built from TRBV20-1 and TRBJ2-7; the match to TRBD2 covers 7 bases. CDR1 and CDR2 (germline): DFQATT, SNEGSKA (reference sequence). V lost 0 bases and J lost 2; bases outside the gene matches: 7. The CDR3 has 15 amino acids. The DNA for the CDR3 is TGCAGTGCTAGAGATCACAGCCGGGAGGCCTACGAGCAGTACTTC. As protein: CSARDHSREAYEQYF.

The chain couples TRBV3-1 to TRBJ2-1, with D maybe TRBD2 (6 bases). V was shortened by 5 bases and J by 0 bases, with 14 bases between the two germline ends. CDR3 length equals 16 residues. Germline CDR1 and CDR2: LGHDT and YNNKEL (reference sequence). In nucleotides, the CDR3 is TGTGCCAGCAGCGATAAGACTAGAACCTCCTACAATGAGCAGTTCTTC. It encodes CASSDKTRTSYNEQFF.

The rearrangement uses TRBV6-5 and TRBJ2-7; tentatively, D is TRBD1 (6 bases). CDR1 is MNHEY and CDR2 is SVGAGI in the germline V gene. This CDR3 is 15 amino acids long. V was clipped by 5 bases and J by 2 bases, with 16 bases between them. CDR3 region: CASSPTTGLPYEQYF. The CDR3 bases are TGTGCCAGCAGTCCCACCACAGGGTTGCCCTACGAGCAGTACTTC.

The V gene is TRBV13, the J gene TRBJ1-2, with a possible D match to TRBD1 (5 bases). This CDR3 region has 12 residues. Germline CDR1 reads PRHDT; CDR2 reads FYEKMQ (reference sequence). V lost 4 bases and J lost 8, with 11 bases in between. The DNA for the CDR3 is TGTGCCAGCAGCTATGAAGCAGGGGGCTACACCTTC. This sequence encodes CASSYEAGGYTF.

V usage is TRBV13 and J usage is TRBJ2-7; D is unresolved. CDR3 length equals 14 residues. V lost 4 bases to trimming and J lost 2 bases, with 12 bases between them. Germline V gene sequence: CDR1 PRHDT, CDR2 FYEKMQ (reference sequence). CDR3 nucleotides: TGTGCCAGCAGCTCGATACCAAGGACCTACGAGCAGTACTTC. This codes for CASSSIPRTYEQYF.

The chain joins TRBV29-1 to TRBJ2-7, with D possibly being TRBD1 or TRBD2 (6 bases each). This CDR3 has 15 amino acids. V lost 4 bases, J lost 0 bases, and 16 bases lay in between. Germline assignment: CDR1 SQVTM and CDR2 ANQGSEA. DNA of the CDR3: TGCAGCGTTGGAGGCGGGGACATTCGCTCCTACGAGCAGTACTTC. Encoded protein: CSVGGGDIRSYEQYF.

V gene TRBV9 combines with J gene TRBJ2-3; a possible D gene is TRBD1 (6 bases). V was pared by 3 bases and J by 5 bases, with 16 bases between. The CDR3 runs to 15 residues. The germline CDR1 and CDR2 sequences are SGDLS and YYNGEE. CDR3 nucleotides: TGTGCCAGCAGCGGTTCAGGGGCTGGGAGAGATACGCAGTATTTT. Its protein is CASSGSGAGRDTQYF.

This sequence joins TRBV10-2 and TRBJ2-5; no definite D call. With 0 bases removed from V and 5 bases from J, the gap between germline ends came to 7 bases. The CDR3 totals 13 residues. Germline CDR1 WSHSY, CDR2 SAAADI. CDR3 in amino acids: CASSESRRETQYF. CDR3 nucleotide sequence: TGCGCCAGCAGTGAGTCGCGCAGGGAGACCCAGTACTTC.

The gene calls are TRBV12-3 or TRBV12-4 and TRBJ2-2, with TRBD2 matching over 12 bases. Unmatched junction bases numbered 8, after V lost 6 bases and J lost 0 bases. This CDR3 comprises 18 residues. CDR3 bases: TGTGCCAGCAGCCCTGGACTAGCGGGGCTATCGAACACCGGGGAGCTGTTTTTT. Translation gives CASSPGLAGLSNTGELFF.

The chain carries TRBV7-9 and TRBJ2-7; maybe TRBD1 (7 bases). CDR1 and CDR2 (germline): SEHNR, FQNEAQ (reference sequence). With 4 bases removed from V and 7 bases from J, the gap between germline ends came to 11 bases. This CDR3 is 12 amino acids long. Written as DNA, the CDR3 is TGTGCCAGCAGCTATCCAGGGGGGGAGCAGTACTTC. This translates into CASSYPGGEQYF.

The CDR3 DNA reads TGTGCCAGCAGCCCGGGACTCCGGGCCGACGAGCAGTACTTC. It yields the protein CASSPGLRADEQYF. V and J are TRBV12-3 or TRBV12-4 and TRBJ2-7, with TRBD2 as a possible D gene (6 bases). The CDR3 length is 14 residues. The ends were cut back, 6 bases at V and 5 bases at J, with 17 bases in the middle.

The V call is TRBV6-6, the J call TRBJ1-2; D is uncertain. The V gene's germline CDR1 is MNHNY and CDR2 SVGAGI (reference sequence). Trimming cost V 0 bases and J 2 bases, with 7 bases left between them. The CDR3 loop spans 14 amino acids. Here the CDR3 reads CASSYSDKNYGYTF. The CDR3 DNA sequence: TGTGCCAGCAGTTACTCTGACAAGAACTATGGCTACACCTTC.

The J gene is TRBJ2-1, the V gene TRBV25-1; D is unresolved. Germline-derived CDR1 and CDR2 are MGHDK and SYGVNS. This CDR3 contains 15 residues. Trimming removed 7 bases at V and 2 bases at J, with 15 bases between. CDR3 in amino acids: CASTPGPAPYNEQFF. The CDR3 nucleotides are TGTGCCAGCACCCCGGGTCCTGCCCCCTACAATGAGCAGTTCTTC. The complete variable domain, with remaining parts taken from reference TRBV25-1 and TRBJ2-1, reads EADIYQTPRYLVIGTGKKITLECSQTMGHDKMYWYQQDPGMELHLIHYSYGVNSTEKGDLSSESTVSRIRTEHFPLTLESARPSHTSQYLCASTPGPAPYNEQFFGPGTRLTVL.

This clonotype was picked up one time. DNA of the CDR3: TGCGCCAGCAGCCAAGGGGACCTCTATGGCTACACCTTC. It translates to CASSQGDLYGYTF. The V and J genes are TRBV4-1 and TRBJ1-2, with D maybe TRBD1 (5 bases). Germline CDR1 is MGHRA and CDR2 is YSYEKL. This CDR3 is 13 amino acids long. The V and J ends lost 1 base and 4 bases respectively, with 7 bases between them.

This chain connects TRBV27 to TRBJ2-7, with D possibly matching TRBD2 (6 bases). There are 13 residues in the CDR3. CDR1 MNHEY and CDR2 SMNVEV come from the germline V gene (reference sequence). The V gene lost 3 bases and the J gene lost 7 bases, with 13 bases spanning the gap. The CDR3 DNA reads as TGTGCCAGCAGTTTGATGGGACTTGGGGAGCAGTACTTC. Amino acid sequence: CASSLMGLGEQYF.

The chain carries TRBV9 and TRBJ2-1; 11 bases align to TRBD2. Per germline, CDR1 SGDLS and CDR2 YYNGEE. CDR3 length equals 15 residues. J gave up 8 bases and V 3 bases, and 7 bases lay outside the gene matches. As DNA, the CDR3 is TGTGCCAGCAGCGGACCGGGACTAGCGGAAGATGAGCAGTTCTTC. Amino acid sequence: CASSGPGLAEDEQFF.

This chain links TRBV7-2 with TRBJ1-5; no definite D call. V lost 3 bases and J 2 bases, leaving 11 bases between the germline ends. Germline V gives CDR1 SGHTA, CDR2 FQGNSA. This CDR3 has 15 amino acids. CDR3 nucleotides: TGTGCCAGCAGCTTGGTCGCCTCGGGCAATCAGCCCCAGCATTTT. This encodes CASSLVASGNQPQHF. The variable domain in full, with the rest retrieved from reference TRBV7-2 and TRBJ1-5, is GAGVSQSPSNKVTEKGKDVELRCDPISGHTALYWYRQSLGQGLEFLIYFQGNSAPDKSGLPSDRFSAERTGGSVSTLTIQRTQQEDSAVYLCASSLVASGNQPQHFGDGTRLSIL.

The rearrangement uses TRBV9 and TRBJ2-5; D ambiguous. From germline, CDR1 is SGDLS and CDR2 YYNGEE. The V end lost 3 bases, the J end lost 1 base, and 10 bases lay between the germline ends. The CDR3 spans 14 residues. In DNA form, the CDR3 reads TGTGCCAGCAGCGGAGGTGCTTCCCAAGAGACCCAGTACTTC. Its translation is CASSGGASQETQYF. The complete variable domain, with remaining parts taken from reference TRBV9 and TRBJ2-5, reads DSGVTQTPKHLITATGQRVTLRCSPRSGDLSVYWYQQSLDQGLQFLIQYYNGEERAKGNILERFSAQQFPDLHSELNLSSLELGDSALYFCASSGGASQETQYFGPGTRLLVL.

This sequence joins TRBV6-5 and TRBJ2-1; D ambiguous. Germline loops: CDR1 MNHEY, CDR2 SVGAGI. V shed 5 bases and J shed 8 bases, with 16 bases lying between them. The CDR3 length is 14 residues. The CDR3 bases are TGTGCCAGCAGTCCACTTGCCGCGGCGGATGAGCAGTTCTTC. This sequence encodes CASSPLAAADEQFF.

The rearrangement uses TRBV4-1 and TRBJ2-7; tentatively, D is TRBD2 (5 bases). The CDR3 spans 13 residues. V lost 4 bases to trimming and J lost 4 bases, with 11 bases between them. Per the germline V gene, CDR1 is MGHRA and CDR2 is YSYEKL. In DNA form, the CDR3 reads TGCGCCAGCAGCCGCCTAACTAGTTACGAGCAGTACTTC. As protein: CASSRLTSYEQYF.

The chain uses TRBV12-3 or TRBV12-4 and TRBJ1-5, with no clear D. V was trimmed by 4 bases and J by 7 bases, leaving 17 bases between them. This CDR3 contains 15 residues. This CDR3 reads CASSYSLGPNQPQHF. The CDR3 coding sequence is TGTGCCAGCAGTTACAGCCTTGGACCAAACCAGCCCCAGCATTTT.

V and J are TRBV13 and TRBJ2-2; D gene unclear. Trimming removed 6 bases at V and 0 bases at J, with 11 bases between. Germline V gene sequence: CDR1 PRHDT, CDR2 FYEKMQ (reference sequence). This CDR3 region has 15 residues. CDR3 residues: CASRNFETNTGELFF. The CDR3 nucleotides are TGTGCCAGCAGGAACTTTGAGACGAACACCGGGGAGCTGTTTTTT.

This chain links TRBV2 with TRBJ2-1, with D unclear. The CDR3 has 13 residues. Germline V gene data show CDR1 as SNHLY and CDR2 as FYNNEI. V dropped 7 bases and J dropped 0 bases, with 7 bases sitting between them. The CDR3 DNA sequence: TGTGCCAGCATCGGCTACTCCTACAATGAGCAGTTCTTC. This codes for CASIGYSYNEQFF.

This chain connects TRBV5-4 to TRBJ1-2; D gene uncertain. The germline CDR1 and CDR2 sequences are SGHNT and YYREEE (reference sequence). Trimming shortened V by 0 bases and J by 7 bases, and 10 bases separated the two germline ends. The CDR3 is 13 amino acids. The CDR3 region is CASSLERKSGYTF. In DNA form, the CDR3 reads TGTGCCAGCAGCTTGGAACGGAAGAGTGGCTACACCTTC.

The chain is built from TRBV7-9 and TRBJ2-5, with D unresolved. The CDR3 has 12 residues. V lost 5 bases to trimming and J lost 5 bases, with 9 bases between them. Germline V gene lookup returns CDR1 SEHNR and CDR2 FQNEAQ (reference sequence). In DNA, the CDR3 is TGTGCCAGCAGCACCCTGACGGAGACCCAGTACTTC. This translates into CASSTLTETQYF.

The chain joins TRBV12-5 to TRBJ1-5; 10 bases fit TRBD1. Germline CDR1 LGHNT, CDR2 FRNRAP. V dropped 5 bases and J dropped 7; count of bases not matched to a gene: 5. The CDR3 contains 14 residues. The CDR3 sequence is CASGPGQGDQPQHF. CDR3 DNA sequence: TGTGCTAGTGGTCCCGGACAGGGGGACCAGCCCCAGCATTTT.

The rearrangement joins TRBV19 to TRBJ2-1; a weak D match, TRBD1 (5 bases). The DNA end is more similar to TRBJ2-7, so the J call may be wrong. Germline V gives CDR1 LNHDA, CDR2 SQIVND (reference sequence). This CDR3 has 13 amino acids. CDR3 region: CASSPNTGYEQYF. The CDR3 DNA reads TGTGCCAGTAGTCCGAACACAGGATACGAGCAGTACTTC.